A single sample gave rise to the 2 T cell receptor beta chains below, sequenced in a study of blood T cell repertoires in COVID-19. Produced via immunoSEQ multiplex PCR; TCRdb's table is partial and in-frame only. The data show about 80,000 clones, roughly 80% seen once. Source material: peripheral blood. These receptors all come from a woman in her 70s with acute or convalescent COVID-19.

The CDR3 protein is CSADPGQTLGETQYF. The DNA for the CDR3 is TGCAGCGCCGACCCGGGACAGACCTTAGGGGAGACCCAGTACTTC. This chain joins TRBV29-1 and TRBJ2-5; 7 nucleotides line up with TRBD1. J gave up 5 bases and V 7 bases, and 16 bases lay outside the gene matches. The CDR3 length is 15 residues. CDR1 is SQVTM, CDR2 ANQGSEA, per germline.

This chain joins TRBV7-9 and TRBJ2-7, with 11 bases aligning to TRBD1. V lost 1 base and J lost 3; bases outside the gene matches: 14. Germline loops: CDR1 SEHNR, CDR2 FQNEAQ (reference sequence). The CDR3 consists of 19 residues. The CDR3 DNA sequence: TGTGCCAGCAGCTTAGGGGTTTCGTCCACCGGGACAGGGGGCTACGAGCAGTACTTC. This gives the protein CASSLGVSSTGTGGYEQYF.